Only a few counts were recorded for the clone carrying this T cell receptor (beta chain). The antigen remains unidentified. These data are taken from a study of response to subunit inactivated influenza vaccine. Study-wide results and caveats: Few new T cells, the authors suggested, are recruited by each seasonal influenza vaccination.

TCRdb itself ran the RT-PCR reads through MiXCR, one entry per CDR3 protein. The sample includes 500,000 to 750,000 distinct CDR3 sequences, 11% to 15% of them seen just once. The TCR comes from a man aged 45-65 years who received an inactivated influenza vaccine. Specimen: PBMCs from blood, collected roughly 12 days after vaccination.

DNA for the CDR3: TGTGCCAGCAGCCGCAACAGGTTAAGCTACACCTTC. As protein: CASSRNRLSYTF. The chain carries TRBV14 and TRBJ1-2, with D maybe TRBD1 (5 bases). V lost 4 bases and J 9 bases, leaving 12 bases between the germline ends. The germline CDR1 and CDR2 sequences are SGHDN and FVKESK. The length of the CDR3 is 12 residues. Together with reference TRBV14 and TRBJ1-2, the CDR3 gives the full variable domain: EAGVTQFPSHSVIEKGQTVTLRCDPISGHDNLYWYRRVMGKEIKFLLHFVKESKQDESGMPNNRFLAERTGGTYSTLKVQPAELEDSGVYFCASSRNRLSYTFGSGTRLTVV.